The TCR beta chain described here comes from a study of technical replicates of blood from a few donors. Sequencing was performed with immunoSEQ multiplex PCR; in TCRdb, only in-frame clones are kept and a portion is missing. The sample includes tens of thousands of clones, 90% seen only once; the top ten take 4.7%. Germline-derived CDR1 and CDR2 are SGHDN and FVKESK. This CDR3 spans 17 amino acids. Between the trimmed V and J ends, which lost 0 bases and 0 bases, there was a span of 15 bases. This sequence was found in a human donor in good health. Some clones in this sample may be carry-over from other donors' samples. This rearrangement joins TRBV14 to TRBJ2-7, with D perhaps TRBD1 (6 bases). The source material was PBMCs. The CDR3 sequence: CASSQESGQTSSYEQYF. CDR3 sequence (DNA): TGTGCCAGCAGCCAAGAGAGTGGACAGACGAGCTCCTACGAGCAGTACTTC. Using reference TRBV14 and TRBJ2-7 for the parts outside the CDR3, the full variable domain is EAGVTQFPSHSVIEKGQTVTLRCDPISGHDNLYWYRRVMGKEIKFLLHFVKESKQDESGMPNNRFLAERTGGTYSTLKVQPAELEDSGVYFCASSQESGQTSSYEQYFGPGTRLTVT.